The rows below give T cell receptor beta chains drawn from one sample of a study of OX40 agonist ivuxolimab in advanced cancers. Measured with immunoSEQ multiplex PCR; TCRdb has only the in-frame clones, and not every one. The sample yields 70,000 to 95,000 clones, around 88% seen once. Sample: CD4+ or CD8+ T cells sorted from blood, taken in a trial of the OX40 agonist ivuxolimab. These receptors were collected from an adult with an advanced solid tumor such as melanoma, head and neck, liver or kidney cancer. Both conserved end residues are part of each CDR3. D genes are given only for firm matches. Rows give clone size only sometimes, using once, few, many, or a class for an expanded clone.

j_gene: TRBJ2-3; d_gene: .; abundance: once; v_gene: TRBV11-2; CDR3nt: TGTGCCAGCAGCTTAGGTCTAGATACGCAGTATTTT; CDR3aa: CASSLGLDTQYF
j_gene: TRBJ1-1; d_gene: .; abundance: .; v_gene: TRBV5-1; CDR3nt: TGCGCCAGCAGCTGGACAGCGAACACTGAAGCTTTCTTT; CDR3aa: CASSWTANTEAFF
j_gene: TRBJ1-5; d_gene: .; abundance: once; v_gene: TRBV19; CDR3nt: TGTGCCAGTACTTTAGGACAGTTTAATCAGCCCCAGCATTTT; CDR3aa: CASTLGQFNQPQHF
j_gene: TRBJ1-3; d_gene: .; abundance: .; v_gene: TRBV6-6; CDR3nt: TGTGCCAGCAGACCAGACCGGGGAAACACCATATATTTT; CDR3aa: CASRPDRGNTIYF
j_gene: TRBJ2-3; d_gene: .; abundance: .; v_gene: TRBV7-6; CDR3nt: TGTGCCAGCAGCCGTCGGGCAAGTAGCACAGATACGCAGTATTTT; CDR3aa: CASSRRASSTDTQYF
j_gene: TRBJ2-5; d_gene: .; abundance: .; v_gene: TRBV7-6; CDR3nt: TGTGCCAGCAGCTTCCAAGAGACCCAGTACTTC; CDR3aa: CASSFQETQYF
j_gene: TRBJ1-4; d_gene: .; abundance: .; v_gene: TRBV2; CDR3nt: TGTGCCAGCAGTGAAAACAATGAAAAACTGTTTTTT; CDR3aa: CASSENNEKLFF
j_gene: TRBJ1-1; d_gene: .; abundance: .; v_gene: TRBV11-2; CDR3nt: TGTGCCAGCAGCAACCGCGAGGGACACACTGAAGCTTTCTTT; CDR3aa: CASSNREGHTEAFF
j_gene: TRBJ1-6; d_gene: .; abundance: few; v_gene: TRBV23-1; CDR3nt: TGCGCCAGCAGTCAAAACATGACGAATTCACCCCTCCACTTT; CDR3aa: CASSQNMTNSPLHF
j_gene: TRBJ1-6; d_gene: .; abundance: .; v_gene: TRBV28; CDR3nt: TGTGCCAGCAGTTTAGGGTGGTTGGAGGGGAATTCACCCCTCCACTTT; CDR3aa: CASSLGWLEGNSPLHF
j_gene: TRBJ2-3; d_gene: TRBD1; abundance: .; v_gene: TRBV5-8; CDR3nt: TGTGCCAGCAGCTTACAGGGGGCTAACACAGATACGCAGTATTTT; CDR3aa: CASSLQGANTDTQYF
j_gene: TRBJ1-5; d_gene: .; abundance: .; v_gene: TRBV5-8; CDR3nt: TGTGCCAGCAGCTTGGAGGGGATTGGGCAGCCCCAGCATTTT; CDR3aa: CASSLEGIGQPQHF
j_gene: TRBJ2-1; d_gene: TRBD2; abundance: .; v_gene: TRBV5-1; CDR3nt: TGCGCCAGCAGCTTGGTTGGGACTAGCGGGGTCGATGAGCAGTTCTTC; CDR3aa: CASSLVGTSGVDEQFF
j_gene: TRBJ1-1; d_gene: .; abundance: once; v_gene: TRBV5-1; CDR3nt: TGCGCCAGCAGCCCCGGGACTTTGGGCACTGAAGCTTTCTTT; CDR3aa: CASSPGTLGTEAFF
j_gene: TRBJ1-1; d_gene: TRBD1; abundance: few; v_gene: TRBV6-5; CDR3nt: TGTGCCAGCAGTTATTTTCGGGACAGTAACACTGAAGCTTTCTTT; CDR3aa: CASSYFRDSNTEAFF
j_gene: TRBJ1-6; d_gene: .; abundance: few; v_gene: TRBV9; CDR3nt: TGTGCCAGCAGCGAAGGCAGCCCTAATAATTCACCCCTCCACTTT; CDR3aa: CASSEGSPNNSPLHF
j_gene: TRBJ2-7; d_gene: TRBD2; abundance: .; v_gene: TRBV7-8; CDR3nt: TGTGCCAGCTTAACGGGGGGCTACGAGCAGTACTTC; CDR3aa: CASLTGGYEQYF
j_gene: TRBJ1-2; d_gene: .; abundance: .; v_gene: TRBV4-1; CDR3nt: TGCGCCAGCAGCCAAGAGTCACAGGGAGTTAACTATGGCTACACCTTC; CDR3aa: CASSQESQGVNYGYTF
j_gene: TRBJ1-5; d_gene: .; abundance: few; v_gene: TRBV2; CDR3nt: TGTGCCAGCCTCCTTCAGTTGTTTTCCCAACCCATGCATTTT; CDR3aa: CASLLQLFSQPMHF
j_gene: TRBJ1-2; d_gene: .; abundance: few; v_gene: TRBV29-1; CDR3nt: TGCAGCGCCGTGCGGGGGACGTATGGCTACACCTTC; CDR3aa: CSAVRGTYGYTF
j_gene: TRBJ1-3; d_gene: .; abundance: .; v_gene: TRBV4-3; CDR3nt: TGCGCCAGCAGCCCGGGACAAACTGGAAACACCATATATTTT; CDR3aa: CASSPGQTGNTIYF
j_gene: TRBJ1-1; d_gene: .; abundance: many; v_gene: TRBV5-1; CDR3nt: TGCGCCAGCATGATGAGTGGAATGAACACTGAAGCTTTCTTT; CDR3aa: CASMMSGMNTEAFF
j_gene: TRBJ2-1; d_gene: .; abundance: .; v_gene: TRBV7-2; CDR3nt: TGTGCCAGCAGCTTAACAGGTTCAGAAAGGTTTGGGGAGCAGTTCTTC; CDR3aa: CASSLTGSERFGEQFF
j_gene: TRBJ2-2; d_gene: .; abundance: .; v_gene: TRBV5-1; CDR3nt: TGCGCCAGCAGCTTGAGGCCCAACGGAAACACCGGGGAGCTGTTTTTT; CDR3aa: CASSLRPNGNTGELFF
j_gene: TRBJ2-3; d_gene: .; abundance: .; v_gene: TRBV5-1; CDR3nt: TGCGCCAGCAGCTTGCCGGGTGCTGGAGATACGCAGTATTTT; CDR3aa: CASSLPGAGDTQYF
j_gene: TRBJ1-1; d_gene: .; abundance: .; v_gene: TRBV2; CDR3nt: TGTGCCAGCAGCTCCAGCCCGAACACTGAAGCTTTCTTT; CDR3aa: CASSSSPNTEAFF
j_gene: TRBJ1-2; d_gene: .; abundance: .; v_gene: TRBV30; CDR3nt: TGTGCCTGGAGTGTACTGGCAGGCGACGGCTACACCTTC; CDR3aa: CAWSVLAGDGYTF
j_gene: TRBJ1-3; d_gene: .; abundance: .; v_gene: TRBV19; CDR3nt: TGTGCCAGCGCGTTTTTAGACAGTTCTGGAAACACCATATATTTT; CDR3aa: CASAFLDSSGNTIYF
j_gene: TRBJ1-5; d_gene: .; abundance: few; v_gene: TRBV5-1; CDR3nt: TGCGCCAGCAGCACCGGGACGGAGAATCAGCCCCAGCATTTT; CDR3aa: CASSTGTENQPQHF
j_gene: TRBJ1-2; d_gene: .; abundance: many; v_gene: TRBV6-4; CDR3nt: TGTGCCAGCAGTGACAGGGGTTGGGGCTACACCTTC; CDR3aa: CASSDRGWGYTF
j_gene: TRBJ2-5; d_gene: .; abundance: once; v_gene: TRBV2; CDR3nt: TGTGCCAGCAGTGTCAACAAGGGGCACCAAGAGACCCAGTACTTC; CDR3aa: CASSVNKGHQETQYF
j_gene: TRBJ2-5; d_gene: .; abundance: .; v_gene: TRBV28; CDR3nt: TGTGCCAGCAGCCAGGGGCAAGAGACCCAGTACTTC; CDR3aa: CASSQGQETQYF
j_gene: TRBJ1-2; d_gene: .; abundance: .; v_gene: TRBV10-3; CDR3nt: TGTGCCATCGGGGGAGCCTATGGCTACACCTTC; CDR3aa: CAIGGAYGYTF
j_gene: TRBJ1-1; d_gene: .; abundance: .; v_gene: TRBV19; CDR3nt: TGTGCCAGTAGTATAGATAGGACTGAAGCTTTCTTT; CDR3aa: CASSIDRTEAFF
j_gene: TRBJ2-2; d_gene: .; abundance: once; v_gene: TRBV27; CDR3nt: TGTGCCAGCAGTTTAGACCCGACGAACACCGGGGAGCTGTTTTTT; CDR3aa: CASSLDPTNTGELFF
j_gene: TRBJ1-5; d_gene: .; abundance: .; v_gene: TRBV19; CDR3nt: TGTGCCAGTAGTATTACGGAGGGGAATCAGCCCCAGCATTTT; CDR3aa: CASSITEGNQPQHF
j_gene: TRBJ2-1; d_gene: TRBD2; abundance: .; v_gene: TRBV5-1; CDR3nt: TGCGCCAGCAGCTTTCGGACTAGCGGGAGTGATGAGCAGTTCTTC; CDR3aa: CASSFRTSGSDEQFF
j_gene: TRBJ1-1; d_gene: .; abundance: .; v_gene: TRBV7-2; CDR3nt: TGTGCCAGCAGCTTTTCCTTAAACACTGAAGCTTTCTTT; CDR3aa: CASSFSLNTEAFF
j_gene: TRBJ2-7; d_gene: .; abundance: .; v_gene: TRBV7-2; CDR3nt: TGTGCCAGCAGCCAAGGGGTTTCCTACGAGCAGTACTTC; CDR3aa: CASSQGVSYEQYF
j_gene: TRBJ2-7; d_gene: .; abundance: few; v_gene: TRBV7-6; CDR3nt: TGTGCCAGCAGCTACACAGGGAGCGCCGAGCAGTACTTC; CDR3aa: CASSYTGSAEQYF
j_gene: TRBJ1-4; d_gene: .; abundance: .; v_gene: TRBV14; CDR3nt: TGTGCCAGCAGCCAAGTGAATCGGGGAACTAATGAAAAACTGTTTTTT; CDR3aa: CASSQVNRGTNEKLFF
j_gene: TRBJ2-7; d_gene: .; abundance: .; v_gene: TRBV11-2; CDR3nt: TGTGCCAGTAGCGGATTCTACGAGCAGTACTTC; CDR3aa: CASSGFYEQYF
j_gene: TRBJ2-3; d_gene: TRBD2; abundance: .; v_gene: TRBV5-4; CDR3nt: TGTGCCAGCAGCTTCCAGCGGGAGCGGGGTACAGATACGCAGTATTTT; CDR3aa: CASSFQRERGTDTQYF
j_gene: TRBJ2-5; d_gene: TRBD2; abundance: .; v_gene: TRBV11-3; CDR3nt: TGTGCCAGCAGCACCAGACTAGCGGGGGTGGAGACCCAGTACTTC; CDR3aa: CASSTRLAGVETQYF
j_gene: TRBJ2-7; d_gene: .; abundance: few; v_gene: TRBV6-6; CDR3nt: TGTGCCAGCAGTTCCGACAGTCCCTACGAGCAGTACTTC; CDR3aa: CASSSDSPYEQYF